The 4 T cell receptor beta chains given below trace back to one sample, sequenced in a study of cytomegalovirus exposure and HLA in healthy donors. Using immunoSEQ multiplex PCR, the repertoire was profiled, and TCRdb retains in-frame clones only, with some absent. Here the sample spans 90,000 to 120,000 clones, approximately 95% being singletons. The sequenced material came from PBMCs. All receptors come from a woman between 18 and 30 years old in good health and CMV-seronegative.

The chain has TRBV10-3 and TRBJ2-3, with 8 bases lining up with TRBD2. The V and J ends lost 6 bases and 0 bases, in that order; junction bases with no gene match: 5. The CDR3 consists of 15 residues. Germline V gene sequence: CDR1 ENHRY, CDR2 SYGVKD. This CDR3 is CAIRATSASTDTQYF. The CDR3 coding sequence is TGTGCCATCAGGGCGACTAGCGCTAGCACAGATACGCAGTATTTT.

The gene calls are TRBV2 and TRBJ2-1; tentative D call: TRBD2 (6 bases). The germline gives CDR1 SNHLY, CDR2 FYNNEI. CDR3 length: 13 amino acids. V lost 8 bases and J 5 bases, leaving 13 bases between the germline ends. The CDR3 is CASAGTGNNEQFF. In DNA form, the CDR3 reads TGTGCCAGCGCAGGGACTGGAAACAATGAGCAGTTCTTC.

The chain couples TRBV29-1 to TRBJ2-1, with a weak D call TRBD2 (5 bases). This CDR3 has 13 amino acids. CDR1 SQVTM and CDR2 ANQGSEA come from the germline V gene. V gave up 3 bases and J gave up 10 bases, with 16 bases separating them. CDR3 loop: CSVDRHPSGEQFF. The CDR3 DNA reads TGCAGCGTTGACCGACACCCATCGGGGGAGCAGTTCTTC.

This sequence joins TRBV28 and TRBJ2-7; 9 bases are a match to TRBD1. This CDR3 contains 15 residues. V shed 5 bases and J 6 bases; nucleotides not matched to a gene: 11. The germline gives CDR1 MDHEN, CDR2 SYDVKM. The CDR3 nucleotides are TGTGCCAGCAGTGCCGGGGGACAGGGATTGTCCGAGCAGTACTTC. Its translation is CASSAGGQGLSEQYF.